This entry features one T cell receptor (beta chain) sequence. These data come from a study of blood T cell repertoires in COVID-19. Across the whole study: The origin of the acute and convalescent COVID-19 samples was the United States, Italy and Spain. The analysed material was cDNA or gDNA that came from T cells, B-cell-depleted T cells, or PBMCs.

This CDR3 has 12 residues. Between the trimmed V and J ends, which lost 5 bases and 7 bases, there was a span of 11 bases. Germline CDR1 reads SEHNR; CDR2 reads FQNEAQ (reference sequence). Seattle patients were enrolled during active infection and followed longitudinally. Authors' processing steps: Estimation of nucleated cell counts relied on the amplification of reference gene primers. Assay: immunoSEQ multiplex PCR; the TCRdb copy retains only in-frame clones and omits some. V, J and clone size are taken as reported in that table, and D and trimming were inferred from the DNA itself. The sample has under 200,000 clones, approximately 87% seen once.

Sequenced: peripheral blood. This chain uses TRBV7-9 with TRBJ2-5, with D tentatively TRBD2 (6 bases). This clonotype was obtained from a woman aged 55-69 years with COVID-19, enrolled during active disease. The CDR3 loop reads CASSGGLWTQYF. CDR3 coding DNA: TGTGCCAGCAGCGGGGGGTTGTGGACCCAGTACTTC.